This TCR beta chain was profiled in a study of blood T cell repertoires in COVID-19. In the source study's methods: Amplification of reference gene primers was used by the study to estimate nucleated cell counts. Profiled with immunoSEQ multiplex PCR; TCRdb holds only in-frame clones, not every one. The DNA gave D and trimming, while V, J and clone size come from that table. The data show fewer than 90,000 clones, around 72% seen once. The CDR3 totals 15 residues. The J segment lost 5 bases and the V segment lost 4 bases, leaving 6 bases of the junction unmatched. From germline, CDR1 is SGHTA and CDR2 FQGNSA.

The sample consisted of peripheral blood. The sequence was obtained from a woman of 80 years or more with acute or convalescent COVID-19. This chain links TRBV7-2 with TRBJ1-4, with TRBD1 matching over 8 bases. The CDR3 nucleotides read TGTGCCAGCAGCTACCGGACAGGGCTGAATGAAAAACTGTTTTTT. This gives the protein CASSYRTGLNEKLFF.